This TCR beta chain emerged from a study of pediatric ulcerative colitis. Study-wide results and limits: Rectal repertoires separated controls, mild-moderate and acute severe colitis.

The assay was immunoSEQ multiplex PCR, and TCRdb's table has in-frame clones only and misses some. This sample has under 20,000 clones, with about 76% found just once. Per the germline V gene, CDR1 is SSHAT and CDR2 is FNYEAQ (reference sequence). The CDR3 totals 14 residues. Rectal tissue came from one to two pinch biopsies taken at colonoscopy. Concerning this clone itself: Its specificity is not known. The germline gene is not matched at one end of the junction; a read error may be the cause.

The chain combines TRBV7-7 with TRBJ2-2; no definite D call. What was sequenced was gut tissue. This clonotype was sampled from a girl aged 10 to 17 with moderate ulcerative colitis. The CDR3 DNA is TGTGCTAGCAGCTTAGCTCCGACGTCCGGGGAGCTGTTTTTT. Translated: CASSLAPTSGELFF.